This entry is about one T cell receptor beta chain. The antigen is not known. This record belongs to a study of response to subunit inactivated influenza vaccine. Study outcomes and limitations: The authors proposed limited new T cell recruitment per seasonal influenza vaccination.

Trimming took 4 bases from V and 2 from J, leaving 9 bases between them. CDR1 is MDHEN, CDR2 SYDVKM, per germline. CDR3 length: 14 amino acids. One entry per CDR3 protein results from TCRdb running MiXCR on the RT-PCR reads. The sample lists hundreds of thousands of distinct CDR3 sequences, approximately 12% occurring once. The sample here was PBMCs from blood, taken on the day of vaccination. The chain couples TRBV28 to TRBJ2-1; the D gene is possibly TRBD2 (5 bases). The TCR originated in a man between 50 and 59 years old who received an inactivated influenza vaccine. The CDR3 DNA is TGTGCCAGCAGTTCGGCGGGCCCCTACAATGAGCAGTTCTTC. The encoded protein is CASSSAGPYNEQFF.